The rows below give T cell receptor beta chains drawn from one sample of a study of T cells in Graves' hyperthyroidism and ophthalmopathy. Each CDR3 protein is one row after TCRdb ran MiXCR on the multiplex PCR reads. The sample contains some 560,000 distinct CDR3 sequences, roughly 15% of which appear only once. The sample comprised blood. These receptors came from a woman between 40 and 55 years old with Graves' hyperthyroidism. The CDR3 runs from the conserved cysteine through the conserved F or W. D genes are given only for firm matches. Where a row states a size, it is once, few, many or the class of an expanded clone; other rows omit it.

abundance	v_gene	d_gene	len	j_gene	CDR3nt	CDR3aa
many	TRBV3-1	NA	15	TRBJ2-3	TGTGCCAGCAGCCAAGGGGGGGCGAGCACAGATACGCAGTATTTT	CASSQGGASTDTQYF
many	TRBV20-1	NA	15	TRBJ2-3	TGCAGTGCTAGACTCCTTCGGGCGTCCGCAGATACGCAGTATTTT	CSARLLRASADTQYF
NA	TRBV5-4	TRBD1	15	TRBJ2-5	TGTGCCAGCAGCCATTCTACAGGGGTGTCAGAGACCCAGTACTTC	CASSHSTGVSETQYF
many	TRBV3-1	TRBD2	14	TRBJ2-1	TGTGCCAGCAGCCACACTAGCGGGAGGAATGAGCAGTTCTTC	CASSHTSGRNEQFF
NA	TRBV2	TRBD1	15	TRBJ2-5	TGTGCCAGCAGTGAAGACCAGGGGGCAATCGAGACCCAGTACTTC	CASSEDQGAIETQYF
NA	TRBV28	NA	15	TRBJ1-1	TGTGCCAGCAGTTCGAACCGGGACGGGAACACTGAAGCTTTCTTT	CASSSNRDGNTEAFF
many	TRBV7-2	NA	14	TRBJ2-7	TGTGCCAGCAGCCCTAGGGCGGGCCCCTACGAGCAGTACTTC	CASSPRAGPYEQYF
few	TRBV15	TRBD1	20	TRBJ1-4	TGTGCCACCAGCAGAACCCCGGGACAGGGGATTTTCGCAACTAATGAAAAACTGTTTTTT	CATSRTPGQGIFATNEKLFF
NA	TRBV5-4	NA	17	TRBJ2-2	TGTGCCAGCAGCTTGGCCCCTAGCGCATCGAACACCGGGGAGCTGTTTTTT	CASSLAPSASNTGELFF
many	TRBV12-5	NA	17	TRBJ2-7	TGTGCTAGTGGTTTGACCCCGTCCCGTTGGATACCCTACGAGCAGTACTTC	CASGLTPSRWIPYEQYF
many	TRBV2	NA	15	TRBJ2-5	TGTGCCAGCAGCTTCGGGACGGCCTACCAAGAGACCCAGTACTTC	CASSFGTAYQETQYF
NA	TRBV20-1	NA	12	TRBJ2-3	TGCAGTGCTTCCAAAGCGATTGATACGCAGTATTTT	CSASKAIDTQYF
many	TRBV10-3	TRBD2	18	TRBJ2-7	TGTGCCATCAGTGAGTCGGAGACTAGCGGGAGGGCCGTGGACGAGCAGTACTTC	CAISESETSGRAVDEQYF
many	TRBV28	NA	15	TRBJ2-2	TGTGCCAGCAGTAAATTATCCAGGGTTCCCGGGGAGCTGTTTTTT	CASSKLSRVPGELFF
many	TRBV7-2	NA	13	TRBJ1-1	TGTGCCAGCAGACCCTACAGTAACACTGAAGCTTTCTTT	CASRPYSNTEAFF
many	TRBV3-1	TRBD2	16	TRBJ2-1	TGTGCCAGCAGCCAAGAGCGGGAGTTCTCCTACAATGAGCAGTTCTTC	CASSQEREFSYNEQFF
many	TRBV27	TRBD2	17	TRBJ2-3	TGTGCCAGCAGTGCGGGGACTAGCGGGAGACCCACAGATACGCAGTATTTT	CASSAGTSGRPTDTQYF
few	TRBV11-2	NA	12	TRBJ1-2	TGTGCCAGCAGCTTAGAGGGGCAAGGCTACACCTTC	CASSLEGQGYTF
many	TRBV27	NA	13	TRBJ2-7	TGTGCCAGCAGTTTTTTCGGATCCTACGAGCAGTACTTC	CASSFFGSYEQYF
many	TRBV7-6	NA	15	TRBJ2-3	TGTGCCAGCAGCCCCACCGGCGGAAGCACAGATACGCAGTATTTT	CASSPTGGSTDTQYF
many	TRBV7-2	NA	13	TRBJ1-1	TGTGCCAGCAGCTTATATCTGCTTACTGAAGCTTTCTTT	CASSLYLLTEAFF
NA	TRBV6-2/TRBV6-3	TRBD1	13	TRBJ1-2	TGTGCCAGCACCCCCGGACAGGGAATTGGCTACACCTTC	CASTPGQGIGYTF
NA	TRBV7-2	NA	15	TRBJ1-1	TGTGCCAGCAGCTTAGCGTACCGGGCGCACACTGAAGCTTTCTTT	CASSLAYRAHTEAFF
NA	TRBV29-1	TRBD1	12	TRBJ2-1	TGCAGCGTACGACAGGGGGTCAATGAGCAGTTCTTC	CSVRQGVNEQFF
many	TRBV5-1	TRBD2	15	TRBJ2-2	TGCGCCAGCAGCTTGGCACTAGCGACGAGCGGGGAGCTGTTTTTT	CASSLALATSGELFF
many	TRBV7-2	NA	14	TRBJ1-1	TGTGCCAGCAGCGCGTCGGGTGTCTGGACTGAAGCTTTCTTT	CASSASGVWTEAFF
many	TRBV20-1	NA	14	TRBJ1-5	TGCAGTGCTAGAGAAGTCTTGAACGGGCAGCCCCAGCATTTT	CSAREVLNGQPQHF
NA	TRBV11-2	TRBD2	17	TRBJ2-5	TGTGCCAGCAGCTTAGGATTGCTAGCGGGAGGACAAGAGACCCAGTACTTC	CASSLGLLAGGQETQYF
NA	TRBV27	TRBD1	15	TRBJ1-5	TGTGCCAGCTCGGGACAGGGGCATCAGAATCAGCCCCAGCATTTT	CASSGQGHQNQPQHF
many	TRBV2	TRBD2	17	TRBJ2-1	TGTGCCAGCACCGAATTCTTACTAGCGGGAGCAAGCAATGAGCAGTTCTTC	CASTEFLLAGASNEQFF
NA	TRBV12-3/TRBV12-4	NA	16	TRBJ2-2	TGTGCCAGCAGTCCTCAAGATCAGACGGTCACCGGGGAGCTGTTTTTT	CASSPQDQTVTGELFF
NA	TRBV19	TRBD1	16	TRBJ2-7	TGTGCCAGTAGTATCCTTGGACAGGAGGCAGCCTACGAGCAGTACTTC	CASSILGQEAAYEQYF
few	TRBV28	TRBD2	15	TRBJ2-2	TGTGCCAGCAGTTTAGGGCGGGAGGGCACCGGGGAGCTGTTTTTT	CASSLGREGTGELFF
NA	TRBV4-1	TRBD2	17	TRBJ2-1	TGCGCCAGCAGCCAAGCGTTAGCGGGAGCCTCCTACAATGAGCAGTTCTTC	CASSQALAGASYNEQFF
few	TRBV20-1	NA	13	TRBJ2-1	TGCAGTGCTAGGTCAGACAGTTACAATGAGCAGTTCTTC	CSARSDSYNEQFF
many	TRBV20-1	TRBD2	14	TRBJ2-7	TGCAGTGCTGGCGTAGCGGGAAAGGGCTACGAGCAGTACTTC	CSAGVAGKGYEQYF
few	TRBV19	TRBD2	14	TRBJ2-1	TGTGCCAGTAGTATGGGGGAGGGTCCCAATGAGCAGTTCTTC	CASSMGEGPNEQFF
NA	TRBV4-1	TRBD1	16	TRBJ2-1	TGCGCCAGCAGCCCAGAGGCGAGGGGGCCATACAATGAGCAGTTCTTC	CASSPEARGPYNEQFF
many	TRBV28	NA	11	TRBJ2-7	TGTGCCAGCAGAGGGGTACGCGAGCAGTACTTC	CASRGVREQYF
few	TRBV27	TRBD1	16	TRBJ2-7	TGTGCCAGCAGTACAGGAGGACAGGGAACCTCCTACGAGCAGTACTTC	CASSTGGQGTSYEQYF
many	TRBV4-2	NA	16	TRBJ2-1	TGTGCCAGCAGCCAAGGCGCGAGACGCCGTAGTACGGAGCAGTTCTTC	CASSQGARRRSTEQFF